These 32 T cell receptor beta chains were all obtained from the same sample, sequenced in a study of long-term antiretroviral therapy in people with HIV. Version v3.0 of the immunoSEQ assay was performed at survey level. The protocol was immunoSEQ multiplex PCR, while the TCRdb copy is restricted to in-frame clones and leaves out a portion. This table holds about 21,000 clones, around 80% found once. The sample here was unsorted PBMCs, taken 4.1 years after starting antiretroviral therapy. These receptors were collected from a woman aged 40 to 50 with HIV.

The chain recombines TRBV5-4 with TRBJ2-1, with D perhaps matching TRBD2 (5 bases). This CDR3 is 16 amino acids long. V lost 0 bases and J lost 6, with 16 bases in between. The V gene's germline CDR1 is SGHNT and CDR2 YYREEE (reference sequence). In DNA, the CDR3 is TGTGCCAGCAGCTTGGCCGGAGACTATAATGTCAATGAGCAGTTCTTC. Translating gives CASSLAGDYNVNEQFF.

V gene TRBV27 combines with J gene TRBJ1-1; tentative D call: TRBD1 (5 bases). Germline CDR1 is MNHEY and CDR2 is SMNVEV (reference sequence). The CDR3 totals 14 residues. Trimming removed 7 bases at V and 0 bases at J, with 12 bases between. DNA of the CDR3: TGTGCCAGCAATCAGGGTTCCATGAACACTGAAGCTTTCTTT. Translation gives CASNQGSMNTEAFF.

The chain recombines TRBV18 with TRBJ2-6; TRBD1 aligns across 9 bases. Unmatched junction bases numbered 12, after V lost 2 bases and J lost 4 bases. Germline V gives CDR1 KGHSH, CDR2 LQKENI. This CDR3 spans 19 amino acids. CDR3 DNA sequence: TGTGCCAGCTCACCAACACGACAGGGGGGGAGCTGGGGGGCCAACGTCCTGACTTTC. Its translation: CASSPTRQGGSWGANVLTF.

This clone was seen a handful of times. The chain is built from TRBV7-2 and TRBJ1-2; D is unresolved. V lost 2 bases and J 5 bases, leaving 12 bases between the germline ends. Germline CDR1 and CDR2: SGHTA and FQGNSA. The CDR3 has 14 amino acids. This CDR3 reads CASSLPSLVYGYTF. CDR3 sequence (DNA): TGTGCCAGCAGCTTACCGAGTTTGGTATATGGCTACACCTTC.

V and J are TRBV19 and TRBJ2-5, with 8 bases aligning to TRBD2. This CDR3 spans 13 amino acids. The germline CDR1 and CDR2 sequences are LNHDA and SQIVND (reference sequence). The junction had 6 bases not matched to a gene; V was cut back by 5 bases and J by 7 bases. CDR3 protein: CASSFGREGTQYF. The CDR3 bases are TGTGCCAGTAGTTTTGGACGGGAGGGGACCCAGTACTTC.

The V and J genes are TRBV7-9 and TRBJ2-1; 7 positions match TRBD2. Trimming took 5 bases from V and 2 from J; bases not matched to a gene: 15. CDR3 length: 18 amino acids. Germline CDR1 and CDR2: SEHNR and FQNEAQ (reference sequence). CDR3 protein: CASSAGLVGRGAYNEQFF. The CDR3 DNA follows: TGTGCCAGCAGCGCCGGACTAGTGGGCCGGGGCGCCTACAATGAGCAGTTCTTC.

V and J are TRBV9 and TRBJ2-2, with 8 positions matching TRBD2. CDR1 and CDR2 from the germline V gene are SGDLS and YYNGEE. V shed 0 bases, J shed 5 bases, and the junction held 9 bases outside the gene matches. CDR3 length: 17 amino acids. CDR3: CASSVGSILAGTGELFF. The CDR3 nucleotides are TGTGCCAGCAGCGTAGGATCAATTTTAGCGGGAACCGGGGAGCTGTTTTTT.

This chain joins TRBV7-9 and TRBJ2-7, with 8 bases aligning to TRBD1. Germline-derived CDR1 and CDR2 are SEHNR and FQNEAQ (reference sequence). CDR3 length: 14 amino acids. V lost 5 bases and J lost 5; bases outside the gene matches: 8. DNA of the CDR3: TGTGCCAGCAGCCTGGACAGGGAGGTTCACGAGCAGTACTTC. It codes for CASSLDREVHEQYF.

The V call is TRBV18, the J call TRBJ2-7, with D possibly TRBD1 on 6 matching bases. Per germline, CDR1 KGHSH and CDR2 LQKENI. The CDR3 totals 15 residues. Deletions cut 3 bases from V and 2 bases from J, with 14 bases between. The CDR3 nucleotides read TGTGCCAGCTCACCGGCGGCAGGGGATACCTACGAGCAGTACTTC. Protein: CASSPAAGDTYEQYF.

The rearrangement joins TRBV30 to TRBJ2-3, with a tentative D call TRBD1 (6 bases). Trimming left V 2 bases short and J 0 bases short, with 9 bases between. Per germline, CDR1 GTSNPN and CDR2 SVGIG (reference sequence). CDR3 length: 14 amino acids. The CDR3 reads CAWSRTASTDTQYF. The CDR3 DNA sequence: TGTGCCTGGAGTCGGACAGCTAGCACAGATACGCAGTATTTT.

V gene TRBV7-8 combines with J gene TRBJ2-5; D may be TRBD1 (6 bases). V was shortened by 5 bases and J by 3 bases, with 22 bases between the two germline ends. The CDR3 has 17 amino acids. Per germline, CDR1 SGHVS and CDR2 FQNEAQ. The CDR3 bases are TGTGCCAGCAGCCCCCGCCGAACAGGGACCCTAAAAGAGACCCAGTACTTC. Translated, it gives CASSPRRTGTLKETQYF.

The chain links TRBV29-1 to TRBJ2-1; D not certain. This CDR3 is 11 amino acids long. The germline V gene has CDR1 SQVTM and CDR2 ANQGSEA. V lost 7 bases to trimming and J lost 4 bases, with 8 bases between them. The DNA of the CDR3 is TGCAGCGGGGGATGGTACAATGAGCAGTTCTTC. It translates to CSGGWYNEQFF.

The chain is built from TRBV5-1 and TRBJ2-1; 13 bases fit TRBD2. This CDR3 spans 15 amino acids. V lost 4 bases to trimming and J lost 5 bases; unmatched junction nucleotides: 3. The germline CDR1 and CDR2 sequences are SGHRS and YFSETQ. In nucleotides, the CDR3 is TGCGCCAGCAGCGCAGGACTAGCGGGGGACAATGAGCAGTTCTTC. It specifies CASSAGLAGDNEQFF.

J is TRBJ2-7 and V is TRBV18; tentative D call: TRBD2 (6 bases). Germline CDR1 and CDR2: KGHSH and LQKENI. The CDR3 has 13 residues. V was trimmed by 2 bases and J by 6 bases, leaving 11 bases between them. CDR3 coding DNA: TGTGCCAGCTCACCAAGTCGGGGGTTCGAGCAGTACTTC. This encodes CASSPSRGFEQYF.

This clone came up once. The chain couples TRBV6-6 to TRBJ2-1; D tentatively reads TRBD1 or TRBD2 (5 bases each). Trimming removed 5 bases from V and 4 bases from J, with 12 bases in between. CDR1 is MNHNY, CDR2 SVGAGI, per germline (reference sequence). The CDR3 contains 14 residues. The CDR3 protein is CASSQWGKYNEQFF. The CDR3 DNA follows: TGTGCCAGCAGTCAGTGGGGGAAATACAATGAGCAGTTCTTC.

The chain is built from TRBV19 and TRBJ2-1, with 9 bases matching TRBD2. The junction had 6 bases not matched to a gene; V was cut back by 1 base and J by 8 bases. The length of the CDR3 is 15 residues. Germline CDR1 LNHDA, CDR2 SQIVND (reference sequence). CDR3 coding DNA: TGTGCCAGTAGTATAGGCGGGGGGGCGGGTGATGAGCAGTTCTTC. Protein: CASSIGGGAGDEQFF.

This clone was detected a few times. The genes are TRBV27 and TRBJ1-3; D unresolved. The CDR3 sequence is 14 residues long. V was shortened by 3 bases and J by 2 bases, with 8 bases between the two germline ends. In germline, CDR1 is MNHEY, CDR2 SMNVEV (reference sequence). As DNA, the CDR3 is TGTGCCAGCAGTTTCCGGAGTACTGGAAACACCATATATTTT. Encoded protein: CASSFRSTGNTIYF.

The chain recombines TRBV15 with TRBJ1-2; D is uncertain. This CDR3 has 14 residues. Germline assignment: CDR1 LNHNV and CDR2 YYDKDF (reference sequence). V lost 0 bases, J lost 6 bases, and 11 bases lay in between. The CDR3 loop is CATSRDMKGDGYTF. The CDR3 coding sequence is TGTGCCACCAGCAGAGATATGAAGGGTGATGGCTACACCTTC.

J is TRBJ1-5 and V is TRBV11-3; tentative D call: TRBD1 (5 bases). This CDR3 has 12 residues. V dropped 4 bases and J dropped 5 bases, with 6 bases sitting between them. Germline V CDR1 and CDR2: SGHNT, YENEEA. CDR3 in DNA: TGTGCCAGCAGCTCACAGGATCAGCCCCAGCATTTT. Amino acids: CASSSQDQPQHF.

The chain joins TRBV6-1 to TRBJ2-1; the match to TRBD1 covers 7 bases. The CDR3 is made up of 15 amino acids. Unmatched junction bases numbered 8, after V lost 8 bases and J lost 1 base. Germline assignment: CDR1 MNHNS and CDR2 SASEGT. CDR3 residues: CASSESTGSYNEQFF. The CDR3 DNA reads TGTGCCAGCTCAGAGTCGACAGGGTCCTACAATGAGCAGTTCTTC.

The rearrangement links TRBV10-1 to TRBJ2-7; D is possibly TRBD1 (5 bases). Trimming pared 6 bases from V and 2 bases from J, leaving 20 bases between. The CDR3 contains 16 residues. Germline assignment: CDR1 WNHNN and CDR2 SYGVQD (reference sequence). The CDR3 DNA is TGCGCCAGCAGCCCCTCCGAAGGGCAGGGCCCCTACGAGCAGTACTTC. Its translation is CASSPSEGQGPYEQYF.

This chain connects TRBV4-1 to TRBJ1-4; a possible D gene is TRBD1 (5 bases). CDR1 is MGHRA and CDR2 is YSYEKL in the germline V gene. This CDR3 region has 12 residues. Trimming pared 6 bases from V and 8 bases from J, leaving 10 bases between. In DNA form, the CDR3 reads TGCGCCAGCAGGGGACTGGACGAAAAACTGTTTTTT. This sequence encodes CASRGLDEKLFF.

This rearrangement joins TRBV30 to TRBJ2-3; possibly TRBD1 for D (5 bases). The CDR3 is made up of 12 amino acids. The germline CDR1 and CDR2 sequences are GTSNPN and SVGIG (reference sequence). Trimming removed 0 bases at V and 4 bases at J, with 5 bases between. In nucleotides, the CDR3 is TGTGCCTGGAGTGTAGGGGCAGATACGCAGTATTTT. Translated, it gives CAWSVGADTQYF. The variable domain in full, with the rest retrieved from reference TRBV30 and TRBJ2-3, is SQTIHQWPATLVQPVGSPLSLECTVEGTSNPNLYWYRQAAGRGLQLLFYSVGIGQISSEVPQNLSASRPQDRQFILSSKKLLLSDSGFYLCAWSVGADTQYFGPGTRLTVL.

The chain links TRBV27 to TRBJ1-2, with a tentative D call TRBD1 (5 bases). Trimming stripped 5 bases from V and 8 bases from J, with 15 bases between. The CDR3 spans 13 residues. Germline V gives CDR1 MNHEY, CDR2 SMNVEV (reference sequence). CDR3 in DNA: TGTGCCAGCAGTAACCCAGGGAGGCCAGGCTACACCTTC. Its translation is CASSNPGRPGYTF.

The chain has TRBV5-1 and TRBJ1-3; D is possibly TRBD1 (6 bases). Trimming took 4 bases from V and 4 from J, leaving 15 bases between them. This CDR3 is 15 amino acids long. Germline CDR1 is SGHRS and CDR2 is YFSETQ. CDR3 bases: TGCGCCAGCAGCCCAGACAGGAGTAGGGGAAACACCATATATTTT. Its translation: CASSPDRSRGNTIYF.

The chain employs TRBV5-1 and TRBJ2-5; TRBD2 might be the D (5 bases). The CDR3 totals 15 residues. Trimming cost V 0 bases and J 4 bases, with 13 bases left between them. CDR1 and CDR2 (germline): SGHRS, YFSETQ. CDR3 DNA: TGCGCCAGCAGCTTGGGAGACGGGATGGGAGAGACCCAGTACTTC. Protein: CASSLGDGMGETQYF.

In this sample, this clone turned up once. The chain carries TRBV7-2 and TRBJ2-2, with 7 bases aligning to TRBD2. V dropped 5 bases and J dropped 6; count of bases not matched to a gene: 18. CDR3 length: 18 amino acids. Looked up from germline, CDR1 is SGHTA and CDR2 is FQGNSA. The CDR3 reads CASSPQRELPTRAGELFF. The DNA of the CDR3 is TGTGCCAGCAGCCCGCAGCGGGAACTCCCTACACGGGCCGGGGAGCTGTTTTTT.

The chain recombines TRBV13 with TRBJ2-3; 12 positions agree with TRBD2. There are 16 residues in the CDR3. Germline loops: CDR1 PRHDT, CDR2 FYEKMQ (reference sequence). Trimming removed 3 bases from V and 3 bases from J; junction bases left unmatched: 4. The CDR3 loop reads CASSFRTSGMTDTQYF. CDR3 bases: TGTGCCAGCAGCTTCAGGACTAGCGGGATGACAGATACGCAGTATTTT. Full variable domain (rest looked up from reference TRBV13 and TRBJ2-3): AAGVIQSPRHLIKEKRETATLKCYPIPRHDTVYWYQQGPGQDPQFLISFYEKMQSDKGSIPDRFSAQQFSDYHSELNMSSLELGDSALYFCASSFRTSGMTDTQYFGPGTRLTVL.

The chain links TRBV7-2 to TRBJ1-1; possibly TRBD1 for D (6 bases). V was shortened by 5 bases and J by 0 bases, with 13 bases between the two germline ends. This CDR3 is 15 amino acids long. Germline CDR1 SGHTA, CDR2 FQGNSA. CDR3 loop: CASSLGGTLNTEAFF. In DNA, the CDR3 is TGTGCCAGCAGCCTCGGGGGGACACTGAACACTGAAGCTTTCTTT.

The chain links TRBV2 to TRBJ2-5; D remains ambiguous. With 2 bases removed from V and 1 base from J, the gap between germline ends came to 17 bases. The CDR3 runs 17 residues. Germline V CDR1 and CDR2: SNHLY, FYNNEI. The CDR3 DNA reads as TGTGCCAGCAGTGAATATAATCCGGCCACGTCCCAAGAGACCCAGTACTTC. This codes for CASSEYNPATSQETQYF.

V is TRBV5-6 and J is TRBJ1-1; D gene uncertain. V lost 4 bases and J lost 1, with 11 bases in between. The CDR3 runs to 14 residues. The germline V gene encodes CDR1 SGHDT and CDR2 YYEEEE. As DNA, the CDR3 is TGTGCCAGCAGCCTCCTCCAGCGGAACACTGAAGCTTTCTTT. This translates into CASSLLQRNTEAFF.

The V call is TRBV13, the J call TRBJ2-1; TRBD2 aligns across 9 bases. The CDR3 is made up of 18 amino acids. Unmatched junction bases numbered 12, after V lost 5 bases and J lost 1 base. CDR1 and CDR2 (germline): PRHDT, FYEKMQ (reference sequence). The CDR3 DNA follows: TGTGCCAGCAGCGCCTATCCACTAGCGGGCCAGTCCTACAATGAGCAGTTCTTC. It is translated as CASSAYPLAGQSYNEQFF.